This T cell receptor (beta chain) stems from a study of blood T cell repertoires in COVID-19. Across the study: Samples of COVID-19 (acute and convalescent) were obtained from the United States, Italy and Spain. T cells, B-cell-depleted T cells, or PBMCs supplied cDNA or gDNA.

Germline loops: CDR1 GTSNPN, CDR2 SVGIG (reference sequence). The length of the CDR3 is 15 residues. The V segment lost 0 bases and the J segment 8 bases; nucleotides outside the gene matches: 5. Original processing methods: Using reference gene primer amplification, nucleated cell counts were estimated. Assay used: immunoSEQ multiplex PCR; TCRdb lists only in-frame clones, some missing. The V and J calls and clone size are taken from that table; D and trimming were inferred from the DNA. The top ten hold about 7% of the sample, which has 110,000 to 150,000 clones, 70% to 85% seen once. The clonotype originates from a human donor in a cohort sampled during active COVID-19. The chain couples TRBV30 to TRBJ1-6, with 9 positions matching TRBD1. The specimen was peripheral blood. The chain's CDR3 is CAWSVSDRGDSPLHF. The CDR3 nucleotides read TGTGCCTGGAGTGTATCAGACAGGGGGGATTCACCCCTCCACTTT.